Listed below are T cell receptor beta chains from one sample, sequenced in a study of EBV T-cell therapy then PD-1 blockade in nasopharyngeal carcinoma. Their cognate antigens are unknown. Profiling relied on immunoSEQ multiplex PCR, and the TCRdb table lists in-frame clones only, not all of them. The table records 20,000 or so clones, 82% of them present only once. The source was CD8+ T cells from blood, collected at day -245 from a patient whose treatment included autologous EBV-specific T cells and nivolumab. Receptors originate from a middle-aged man with nasopharyngeal carcinoma. Both conserved end residues are part of each CDR3. Fields, in order: D gene, clone size, J gene, V gene, CDR3 DNA, CDR3 protein. The D gene is left open where the match is weak. Size is omitted from some rows. Given values are once, few, many or a class for expanded clones.

D: TRBD1
size: once
J: TRBJ1-3
V: TRBV6-6
DNA: TGTGCCAGCAGTTACCTGACAGGGAATGGAAACACCATATATTTT
CDR3: CASSYLTGNGNTIYF

D: TRBD1
size: few
J: TRBJ2-7
V: TRBV7-8
DNA: TGTGCCAGCGCCCGCCCCCGGACAGGCTCCCACGAGCAGTACTTC
CDR3: CASARPRTGSHEQYF

D: TRBD1
size: .
J: TRBJ2-2
V: TRBV6-2/TRBV6-3
DNA: TGTGCCAGCAGTTCAGGGGGCGACACCGGGGAGCTGTTTTTT
CDR3: CASSSGGDTGELFF

D: TRBD2
size: .
J: TRBJ2-1
V: TRBV9
DNA: TGTGCCAGCAGCGTAGTAGTCGGGGGGGCCGTCGATGAGCAGTTCTTC
CDR3: CASSVVVGGAVDEQFF

D: TRBD1
size: .
J: TRBJ2-5
V: TRBV3-1/TRBV3-2
DNA: TGTGCCAGCAGCCCCCGACAGGGAACCGAGACCCAGTACTTC
CDR3: CASSPRQGTETQYF

D: TRBD2
size: few
J: TRBJ2-3
V: TRBV29-1
DNA: TGCACCGTAGCGGGGGCAGATACGCAGTATTTT
CDR3: CTVAGADTQYF

D: .
size: .
J: TRBJ1-1
V: TRBV7-9
DNA: TGTGCCAGCAGAGACAGCACTGAAGCTTTCTTT
CDR3: CASRDSTEAFF

D: TRBD1
size: .
J: TRBJ1-1
V: TRBV29-1
DNA: TGCAGCGCTGTGACAGGGGGGCCTGAAGCTTTCTTT
CDR3: CSAVTGGPEAFF

D: .
size: few
J: TRBJ2-1
V: TRBV6-6
DNA: TGTGCCAGCAGTTCCGTCAAATACAATGAGCAGTTCTTC
CDR3: CASSSVKYNEQFF

D: TRBD1
size: .
J: TRBJ2-3
V: TRBV10-2
DNA: TGCGCCAGCAGCGACAGGGGTGTCCCCACAGATACGCAGTATTTT
CDR3: CASSDRGVPTDTQYF

D: .
size: few
J: TRBJ2-1
V: TRBV6-5
DNA: TGTGCCAGCAGCAGGGAGTACAATGAGCAGTTCTTC
CDR3: CASSREYNEQFF

D: .
size: once
J: TRBJ2-1
V: TRBV7-9
DNA: TGTGCCAGCAGCGGGGCTGGAGTGGCCTACAATGAGCAGTTCTTC
CDR3: CASSGAGVAYNEQFF

D: .
size: .
J: TRBJ1-1
V: TRBV29-1
DNA: TGCAGCGTTCCTGCGGGGAGCCCGAACACTGAAGCTTTCTTT
CDR3: CSVPAGSPNTEAFF

D: .
size: .
J: TRBJ1-5
V: TRBV30
DNA: TGTGCCTGGAGTTATACGGGACGGAGCAATCAGCCCCAGCATTTT
CDR3: CAWSYTGRSNQPQHF

D: .
size: .
J: TRBJ2-7
V: TRBV5-1
DNA: TGCGCCAGCAGCTTCCGACAGGCCGACTACGAGCAGTACTTC
CDR3: CASSFRQADYEQYF

D: TRBD1
size: few
J: TRBJ1-2
V: TRBV27
DNA: TGTGCCAGCACCTTGACAGGGGGCGCCTATGGCTACACCTTC
CDR3: CASTLTGGAYGYTF

D: .
size: .
J: TRBJ1-1
V: TRBV5-6
DNA: TGTGCCAGCAGTTTCGGGCAGAACACTGAAGCTTTCTTT
CDR3: CASSFGQNTEAFF

D: .
size: .
J: TRBJ2-7
V: TRBV18
DNA: TGTGCCAGCTCACCTCGGGACCGCTACTACGAGCAGTACTTC
CDR3: CASSPRDRYYEQYF

D: .
size: .
J: TRBJ2-1
V: TRBV3-1/TRBV3-2
DNA: TGTGCCAGCAGCCAAGCCGGCAGAATCTCCTACAATGAGCAGTTCTTC
CDR3: CASSQAGRISYNEQFF

D: .
size: .
J: TRBJ2-5
V: TRBV6-1
DNA: TGTGCCAGCAGTGAAGAGGGCAGATCACCACGGACGGCCCAGTACTTC
CDR3: CASSEEGRSPRTAQYF

D: .
size: .
J: TRBJ1-3
V: TRBV7-9
DNA: TGTGCCAGCACCTGGGACACCCGCAACACCATATATTTT
CDR3: CASTWDTRNTIYF

D: TRBD2
size: .
J: TRBJ2-1
V: TRBV7-9
DNA: TGTGCCAGCAGCCGAGCGGGGGGACGATACAATGAGCAGTTCTTC
CDR3: CASSRAGGRYNEQFF

D: TRBD1
size: few
J: TRBJ1-4
V: TRBV6-5
DNA: TGTGCCAGCAGTTACTCGACAGGGGGCAAACTGTTTTTT
CDR3: CASSYSTGGKLFF

D: .
size: .
J: TRBJ1-2
V: TRBV6-4
DNA: TGTGCCAGCGCACCTGGGCCGGCCTATGGCTACACCTTC
CDR3: CASAPGPAYGYTF

D: .
size: medium-sized
J: TRBJ2-1
V: TRBV7-3
DNA: TGTGCCAGCAGCTACGGGGTAGGGATCTACAATGAGCAGTTCTTC
CDR3: CASSYGVGIYNEQFF

D: .
size: .
J: TRBJ1-1
V: TRBV7-6
DNA: TGTGCCAGCAGCTTAGAAGGTGGAACTGAAGCTTTCTTT
CDR3: CASSLEGGTEAFF

D: .
size: .
J: TRBJ2-3
V: TRBV19
DNA: TGTGCCAGTAGTAGCCAGGGAGGATGGGCAGATACGCAGTATTTT
CDR3: CASSSQGGWADTQYF

D: .
size: .
J: TRBJ2-7
V: TRBV7-9
DNA: TGTGCCAGCAGCTTAGGGTTTGGGGGAAGAGGCCACGAGCAGTACTTC
CDR3: CASSLGFGGRGHEQYF

D: .
size: .
J: TRBJ2-7
V: TRBV7-2
DNA: TGTGCCAGCAGCTTAGCGTTACAGGGCGGCTTCTACGAGCAGTACTTC
CDR3: CASSLALQGGFYEQYF

D: .
size: .
J: TRBJ1-1
V: TRBV6-5
DNA: TGTGCCAGCAGTTTACCGGGGGCAGGGACTGAAGCTTTCTTT
CDR3: CASSLPGAGTEAFF

D: .
size: .
J: TRBJ1-1
V: TRBV23-1
DNA: TGCGCCAGCACCCACTCGCGGGAGGGAATATCGTGGACTGAAGCTTTCTTT
CDR3: CASTHSREGISWTEAFF

D: .
size: few
J: TRBJ1-4
V: TRBV6-7
DNA: TGTGCCAGCATCCGGAGGTTGGCAACTAATGAAAAACTGTTTTTT
CDR3: CASIRRLATNEKLFF

D: TRBD1
size: few
J: TRBJ1-1
V: TRBV7-9
DNA: TGTGCCAGCAGCCCTGGGACAGGGGCCACTGAAGCTTTCTTT
CDR3: CASSPGTGATEAFF

D: .
size: once
J: TRBJ2-5
V: TRBV25-1
DNA: TGTGCCAGTTATCAAGAGACCCAGTACTTC
CDR3: CASYQETQYF

D: .
size: once
J: TRBJ2-2
V: TRBV5-4
DNA: TGTGCCAGCAGCTTGGGCGGAAGGGAGCTGTTTTTT
CDR3: CASSLGGRELFF

D: TRBD2
size: medium-sized
J: TRBJ2-3
V: TRBV6-4
DNA: TGTGCCAGCAGTGAACTAGCGGGCACAGATACGCAGTATTTT
CDR3: CASSELAGTDTQYF

D: .
size: .
J: TRBJ1-5
V: TRBV7-8
DNA: TGTGCCAGCAGCTGGGACGGTGGCAATCAGCCCCAGCATTTT
CDR3: CASSWDGGNQPQHF

D: .
size: .
J: TRBJ2-2
V: TRBV5-1
DNA: TGCGCCAGCAGCTTTGACTTACAGGGCACCTACACCGGGGAGCTGTTTTTT
CDR3: CASSFDLQGTYTGELFF

D: TRBD2
size: .
J: TRBJ2-3
V: TRBV6-5
DNA: TGTGCCAGCAGTTACTCGGCTAGCGGGGGTCGAGATACGCAGTATTTT
CDR3: CASSYSASGGRDTQYF

D: .
size: .
J: TRBJ2-3
V: TRBV15
DNA: TGTGCCACTGGACCGCGGAAATACACAGATACGCAGTATTTT
CDR3: CATGPRKYTDTQYF

D: .
size: .
J: TRBJ1-4
V: TRBV9
DNA: TGTGCCAGCAGCGCAAGCGGGGGCACTAATGAAAAACTGTTTTTT
CDR3: CASSASGGTNEKLFF

D: .
size: .
J: TRBJ1-1
V: TRBV20-1
DNA: TGCAGTGCTCCCCTCTCGACTGAAGCTTTCTTT
CDR3: CSAPLSTEAFF

D: TRBD1
size: .
J: TRBJ1-1
V: TRBV5-4
DNA: TGTGCCAGCAGCCCTACGACAGGGGGCACTGAAGCTTTCTTT
CDR3: CASSPTTGGTEAFF

D: .
size: .
J: TRBJ2-7
V: TRBV6-5
DNA: TGTGCCAGCAGTTACTCGGGGGCTTCGAGCTCCTACGAGCAGTACTTC
CDR3: CASSYSGASSSYEQYF

D: .
size: .
J: TRBJ1-2
V: TRBV27
DNA: TGTGCCAGCAGTCCCAGGGTCAGCTCCTATGGCTACACCTTC
CDR3: CASSPRVSSYGYTF

D: TRBD1
size: .
J: TRBJ1-2
V: TRBV3-1/TRBV3-2
DNA: TGTGCCAGCAGCCCGACAGGGGGCAGCTATGGCTACACCTTC
CDR3: CASSPTGGSYGYTF

D: .
size: .
J: TRBJ1-2
V: TRBV6-1
DNA: TGTGCCAGCAGTGAAAGCAATGGCTACACCTTC
CDR3: CASSESNGYTF

D: .
size: .
J: TRBJ2-2
V: TRBV6-4
DNA: TGTGCCAGCAGTGACAGGGGCACCGGGGAGCTGTTTTTT
CDR3: CASSDRGTGELFF

D: .
size: .
J: TRBJ1-1
V: TRBV7-2
DNA: TGTGCCAGCAGCTTAGTCGAGGGGCCCTTTGCTGAAGCTTTCTTT
CDR3: CASSLVEGPFAEAFF

D: .
size: once
J: TRBJ2-1
V: TRBV7-9
DNA: TGTGCCAGCAGCTTAATGGAGGAGCAGTTCTTC
CDR3: CASSLMEEQFF

D: .
size: .
J: TRBJ1-5
V: TRBV4-1
DNA: TGCGCCAGCAGCCAAGATTGGGGGGGGCTCATTCAGCCCCAGCATTTT
CDR3: CASSQDWGGLIQPQHF

D: .
size: .
J: TRBJ2-7
V: TRBV4-2
DNA: TGTGCCAGCAGCCAAGAATGGGCAGACTCCTACGAGCAGTACTTC
CDR3: CASSQEWADSYEQYF

D: .
size: .
J: TRBJ2-2
V: TRBV12-3/TRBV12-4
DNA: TGTGCCAGCAGTTTAAGCGGGGAGCTGTTTTTT
CDR3: CASSLSGELFF

D: TRBD1
size: many
J: TRBJ1-2
V: TRBV6-5
DNA: TGTGCCACCTCACCCCAGGGGGGCAACTATGGCTACACCTTC
CDR3: CATSPQGGNYGYTF

D: .
size: .
J: TRBJ2-7
V: TRBV6-1
DNA: TGTGCCAGCAGTGAAGCGGCAGGGAGCCACGAGCAGTACTTC
CDR3: CASSEAAGSHEQYF